The 3 T cell receptor beta chains below come from one sample, sequenced in a study of blood T cell repertoires in COVID-19. Assay used: immunoSEQ multiplex PCR; TCRdb lists only in-frame clones, some missing. The sample lists 97,000 or so clones; approximately 82% were seen once. Sequenced material: peripheral blood. These receptors all come from a man aged 65-85 years with acute or convalescent COVID-19.

The chain links TRBV18 to TRBJ2-7; 9 bases are shared with TRBD1. Germline V gene data show CDR1 as KGHSH and CDR2 as LQKENI. V was pared by 6 bases and J by 3 bases, with 6 bases of the junction left unmatched. The CDR3 loop spans 14 amino acids. For the CDR3, the DNA is TGTGCCAGCTCCCCGGGGACAGGGAACTACGAGCAGTACTTC. Its protein product is CASSPGTGNYEQYF.

The chain links TRBV11-3 to TRBJ2-2, with 10 positions matching TRBD2. CDR3 length: 18 residues. Germline values: CDR1 SGHNT, CDR2 YENEEA. The V segment lost 1 base and the J segment 4 bases; nucleotides outside the gene matches: 9. CDR3 in amino acids: CASSLGTSGKIRTGELFF. The CDR3 bases are TGTGCCAGCAGCTTAGGGACTAGCGGTAAAATCCGCACCGGGGAGCTGTTTTTT.

The table lists this clone with a few counts. The chain carries TRBV10-1 and TRBJ2-2; TRBD2 aligns across 10 bases. The CDR3 has 15 amino acids. V gave up 7 bases and J gave up 4 bases; unmatched junction bases: 6. The germline V gene encodes CDR1 WNHNN and CDR2 SYGVQD (reference sequence). CDR3 nucleotide sequence: TGCGCCAGCACCTCTAGCGGGGGTGTCACCGGGGAGCTGTTTTTT. Its protein is CASTSSGGVTGELFF.